Given below is one T cell receptor beta chain in context. Antigen: not known. This record comes from a study of long-term antiretroviral therapy in people with HIV. Study findings and constraints: Those clones which expanded before ART made up the dominant part of the repertoire at all time points.

This CDR3 has 13 amino acids. CDR1 and CDR2 (germline): LNHDA, SQIVND (reference sequence). The V end was cut by 3 bases, the J end by 3 bases, with 7 bases between. Running of the v3.0 immunoSEQ assay took place at survey level. Some clones are missing from TCRdb's copy, which holds only in-frame ones; the method was immunoSEQ multiplex PCR. In the table there are tens of thousands of clones, roughly 90% of which are singletons. This chain uses TRBV19 with TRBJ2-3, with D uncertain. The TCR sequence derives from a woman in her late teens or twenties with HIV. The sample in question was unsorted PBMCs, obtained 1.8 years after starting antiretroviral therapy. CDR3 DNA: TGTGCCAGTAGTATTGATGTAACAGATACGCAGTATTTT. Protein sequence: CASSIDVTDTQYF.